A single sample gave rise to the 17 T cell receptor beta chains below, sequenced in a study of T cell responses to AZD1222 COVID-19 vaccine. Repertoires were generated with immunoSEQ multiplex PCR, while TCRdb's copy carries only in-frame clones and drops some. The profile covers some 86,000 clones, with approximately 82% appearing a single time and approximately 21% taken by the ten largest. Sequenced here: peripheral blood, sampled on day 0 of AZD1222 vaccination. The receptors shown here come from an adult in good health.

This sequence joins TRBV30 and TRBJ2-7; TRBD2 might be the D (6 bases). Trimming took 4 bases from V and 1 from J, leaving 8 bases between them. The germline CDR1 and CDR2 sequences are GTSNPN and SVGIG (reference sequence). The CDR3 has 12 residues. The CDR3 sequence: CAWKEGSYEQYF. DNA of the CDR3: TGTGCCTGGAAGGAGGGATCCTACGAGCAGTACTTC.

This chain connects TRBV7-8 to TRBJ2-2, with unresolved D. The CDR3 runs 13 residues. Germline V CDR1 and CDR2: SGHVS, FQNEAQ. Trimming left V 7 bases short and J 3 bases short, with 9 bases between. The CDR3, as DNA: TGTGCCAGCACCTCAAGCCACACCGGGGAGCTGTTTTTT. This sequence encodes CASTSSHTGELFF.

This chain connects TRBV27 to TRBJ2-3; D is unresolved. The CDR3 sequence is 18 residues long. Per the germline V gene, CDR1 is MNHEY and CDR2 is SMNVEV (reference sequence). V lost 5 bases to trimming and J lost 4 bases, with 25 bases between them. The CDR3 region has the DNA TGTGCCAGCAGTCCCCGCGGTAGCTCCCCATCCGGACCAGATACGCAGTATTTT. This sequence encodes CASSPRGSSPSGPDTQYF.

This chain links TRBV12-3 or TRBV12-4 with TRBJ2-3, with D perhaps given as TRBD1 or TRBD2 (5 bases each). The ends were cut back, 6 bases at V and 0 bases at J, with 7 bases in the middle. The CDR3 consists of 13 residues. Here the CDR3 reads CASRRGSTDTQYF. CDR3 in DNA: TGTGCCAGCAGACGGGGCAGCACAGATACGCAGTATTTT.

The rearrangement uses TRBV10-3 and TRBJ2-3; possible D gene TRBD2, 7 bases. The CDR3 covers 14 residues. CDR1 is ENHRY, CDR2 SYGVKD, per germline. V was pared by 7 bases and J by 6 bases, with 17 bases between. The CDR3 is CAIKRQGRDDTQYF. The CDR3 DNA reads TGTGCCATCAAGCGGCAGGGGAGGGACGATACGCAGTATTTT.

V usage is TRBV4-1 and J usage is TRBJ2-3; TRBD2 matches at 8 bases. V dropped 8 bases and J dropped 4; count of bases not matched to a gene: 8. Germline V gene data show CDR1 as MGHRA and CDR2 as YSYEKL. The CDR3 is 14 residues long. CDR3 region: CASRSGGLADTQYF. CDR3 sequence (DNA): TGCGCCAGCCGCTCGGGAGGGTTGGCAGATACGCAGTATTTT.

This sequence joins TRBV11-2 and TRBJ2-1; D not certain. The germline V and J ends were trimmed by 4 bases and 3 bases, with 7 bases remaining between them. The germline V gene encodes CDR1 SGHAT and CDR2 FQNNGV. The CDR3 loop spans 13 amino acids. CDR3 DNA sequence: TGTGCCAGCAGCTCCCGACTCTACAATGAGCAGTTCTTC. Translating it yields CASSSRLYNEQFF.

The chain employs TRBV10-2 and TRBJ2-3; maybe TRBD2 (6 bases). This CDR3 has 14 residues. V shed 4 bases and J shed 0 bases, with 8 bases lying between them. Germline-derived CDR1 and CDR2 are WSHSY and SAAADI. CDR3 loop: CASSGLASTDTQYF. The CDR3 DNA reads as TGCGCCAGCAGTGGGCTAGCGAGCACAGATACGCAGTATTTT.

This chain joins TRBV12-3 or TRBV12-4 and TRBJ1-2; no reliable D call. The V gene lost 5 bases and the J gene lost 5 bases, with 12 bases spanning the gap. This CDR3 spans 13 amino acids. The CDR3 DNA follows: TGTGCCAGCAGTAGCCCGGTACTGTATGGCTACACCTTC. As protein: CASSSPVLYGYTF.

This clone was recorded a few times. Additional DNA sequences in this sample encode the identical CDR3. This chain joins TRBV7-9 and TRBJ2-2; D gene unclear. Germline CDR1 is SEHNR and CDR2 is FQNEAQ (reference sequence). This CDR3 region has 13 residues. Trimming removed 3 bases from V and 2 bases from J, with 4 bases in between. CDR3 residues: CASSFSNTGELFF. The CDR3 nucleotides are TGTGCCAGCAGCTTTTCAAACACCGGGGAGCTGTTTTTT.

The chain has TRBV10-2 and TRBJ1-5; 7 nucleotides agree with TRBD1. CDR3 size: 13 residues. V shed 6 bases and J 7 bases; nucleotides not matched to a gene: 6. The germline V gene encodes CDR1 WSHSY and CDR2 SAAADI. CDR3 sequence (DNA): TGCGCCAGCAGCTTAACAGGGGAGCAGCCCCAGCATTTT. This gives the protein CASSLTGEQPQHF.

V is TRBV19 and J is TRBJ2-7; possibly TRBD1 for D (6 bases). The CDR3 sequence is 16 residues long. Deletions cut 6 bases from V and 2 bases from J, with 20 bases between. CDR1 LNHDA and CDR2 SQIVND come from the germline V gene (reference sequence). The CDR3 here is CASSQKTGSGAYEQYF. The CDR3 DNA reads TGTGCCAGTAGCCAAAAAACAGGGTCTGGAGCCTACGAGCAGTACTTC.

J is TRBJ2-4 and V is TRBV28; perhaps TRBD2 as D (5 bases). Germline CDR1 is MDHEN and CDR2 is SYDVKM. The V gene lost 3 bases and the J gene lost 0 bases, with 12 bases spanning the gap. This CDR3 region has 16 residues. The CDR3 DNA reads TGTGCCAGCAGTTTGTACGGGGATCTAGCCAAAAACATTCAGTACTTC. This encodes CASSLYGDLAKNIQYF. Together with reference TRBV28 and TRBJ2-4, the CDR3 gives the full variable domain: DVKVTQSSRYLVKRTGEKVFLECVQDMDHENMFWYRQDPGLGLRLIYFSYDVKMKEKGDIPEGYSVSREKKERFSLILESASTNQTSMYLCASSLYGDLAKNIQYFGAGTRLSVL.

V usage is TRBV7-2 and J usage is TRBJ2-3, with D perhaps given as TRBD1 or TRBD2 (8 bases each). This CDR3 is 16 amino acids long. Trimming removed 7 bases from V and 1 base from J, with 18 bases in between. Germline V gives CDR1 SGHTA, CDR2 FQGNSA. CDR3 in amino acids: CASTTQGGLGTDTQYF. In DNA, the CDR3 is TGTGCCAGCACTACACAGGGGGGACTAGGCACAGATACGCAGTATTTT.

The chain is built from TRBV18 and TRBJ1-1, with 9 bases identical to TRBD1. The CDR3 consists of 15 residues. J was trimmed by 2 bases and V by 5 bases; bases with no gene match: 6. Per the germline V gene, CDR1 is KGHSH and CDR2 is LQKENI. CDR3 in DNA: TGTGCCAGCTCATCAACAGGGGGCCTAAACACTGAAGCTTTCTTT. It translates to CASSSTGGLNTEAFF.

The genes are TRBV3-1 (or the pseudogene TRBV3-2) and TRBJ1-6, with 11 bases matching TRBD1. The germline gives CDR1 LGHDT, CDR2 YNNKEL (reference sequence). The CDR3 extends over 13 amino acids. The junction had 5 bases not matched to a gene; V was cut back by 10 bases and J by 9 bases. CDR3 bases: TGTGCCACTGGACAGGGGGCGAGTTCACCCCTCCACTTT. Protein product: CATGQGASSPLHF.

This clone was found a few times. The V call is TRBV27, the J call TRBJ2-7, with D possibly being TRBD1 or TRBD2 (6 bases each). The CDR3 is 14 amino acids. CDR1 is MNHEY and CDR2 is SMNVEV in the germline V gene (reference sequence). The V end lost 4 bases, the J end lost 0 bases, and 10 bases lay between the germline ends. Written as DNA, the CDR3 is TGTGCCAGCAGTTACGGGGGCTTCTCCTACGAGCAGTACTTC. Its protein is CASSYGGFSYEQYF.